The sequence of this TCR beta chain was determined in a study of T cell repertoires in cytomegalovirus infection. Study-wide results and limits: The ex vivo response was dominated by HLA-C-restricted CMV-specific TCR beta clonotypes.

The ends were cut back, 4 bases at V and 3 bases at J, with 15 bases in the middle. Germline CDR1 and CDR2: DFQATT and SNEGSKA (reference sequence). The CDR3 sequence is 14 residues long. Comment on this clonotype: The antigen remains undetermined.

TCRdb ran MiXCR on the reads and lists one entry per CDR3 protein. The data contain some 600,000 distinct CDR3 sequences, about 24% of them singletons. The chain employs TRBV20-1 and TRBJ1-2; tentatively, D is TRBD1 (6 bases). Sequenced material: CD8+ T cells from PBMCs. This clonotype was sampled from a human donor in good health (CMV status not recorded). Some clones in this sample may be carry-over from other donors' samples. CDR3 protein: CSATPPGEDYGYTF. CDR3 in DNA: TGCAGTGCTACTCCCCCAGGGGAGGACTATGGCTACACCTTC.